The 28 T cell receptor beta chains below come from one sample, sequenced in a study of T cells in Graves' hyperthyroidism and ophthalmopathy. Template material for amplifying TCR beta CDR3 regions consisted of RNA transcripts. HTBI primers were the set used in a first-round RT-PCR of the TCR CDR3. TCRdb analysed the multiplex PCR reads with MiXCR anew, one entry per CDR3 protein. The sample carries around 210,000 distinct CDR3 sequences, about 17% recorded once. The specimen sequenced was blood. These receptors were taken from a woman aged 45 to 65 with Graves' hyperthyroidism.

There are many counts of this clonotype. The chain joins TRBV20-1 to TRBJ2-1; D possibly corresponds to TRBD1 (5 bases). This CDR3 region has 12 residues. Germline values: CDR1 DFQATT, CDR2 SNEGSKA (reference sequence). V lost 2 bases and J 6 bases, leaving 8 bases between the germline ends. The CDR3 bases are TGCAGTGCTAGACAGGGAATCAATGAGCAGTTCTTC. Amino acid sequence: CSARQGINEQFF.

The rearrangement uses TRBV6-1 and TRBJ1-4; D might be TRBD1 (5 bases). The germline V gene encodes CDR1 MNHNS and CDR2 SASEGT. The CDR3 runs to 16 residues. Between the trimmed V and J ends, which lost 5 bases and 0 bases, there was a span of 13 bases. CDR3 sequence (DNA): TGTGCCAGCAGTAAACCGTACAGGTCAACTAATGAAAAACTGTTTTTT. It is translated as CASSKPYRSTNEKLFF.

V is TRBV6-5 and J is TRBJ2-7; D is perhaps TRBD1 or TRBD2 (6 bases each). Germline-derived CDR1 and CDR2 are MNHEY and SVGAGI. V lost 0 bases to trimming and J lost 1 base, with 13 bases between them. This CDR3 comprises 16 residues. The CDR3 DNA follows: TGTGCCAGCAGTTACTCGAGGGGGGCTGAATCCTACGAGCAGTACTTC. The encoded protein is CASSYSRGAESYEQYF.

This clonotype occurred many times. This chain uses TRBV4-1 with TRBJ1-1; tentatively, D is TRBD1 (5 bases). V was pared by 1 base and J by 0 bases, with 12 bases between. The germline V gene encodes CDR1 MGHRA and CDR2 YSYEKL. The length of the CDR3 is 16 residues. The CDR3: CASSQGRDRLNTEAFF. The CDR3 nucleotides read TGCGCCAGCAGCCAAGGTCGTGACAGACTGAACACTGAAGCTTTCTTT.

Concerning this clonotype: This CDR3 is missing its conserved last phenylalanine or tryptophan, likely due to a read error. The chain uses TRBV4-1 and TRBJ2-3; weak D call: TRBD2 (6 bases). CDR1 MGHRA and CDR2 YSYEKL come from the germline V gene. With 5 bases removed from V and 1 base from J, the gap between germline ends came to 10 bases. The CDR3 has 14 amino acids. CDR3 protein: CASSLGLGTDTQYL. CDR3 nucleotide sequence: TGCGCCAGCAGCTTGGGACTGGGCACAGATACGCAGTATCTT.

This clonotype has more than one count but fewer than ten. The genes are TRBV20-1 and TRBJ2-6; D gene uncertain. The CDR3 has 16 residues. V lost 2 bases and J 1 base, leaving 12 bases between the germline ends. Germline V lookup: CDR1 DFQATT, CDR2 SNEGSKA (reference sequence). The CDR3, as DNA: TGCAGTGCTAGATCGAGTTCCGTATCTGGGGCCAACGTCCTGACTTTC. It yields the protein CSARSSSVSGANVLTF.

This clonotype appeared many times. The genes are TRBV28 and TRBJ2-7, with D perhaps matching TRBD1 (5 bases). Looked up from germline, CDR1 is MDHEN and CDR2 is SYDVKM. The germline V and J ends were trimmed by 3 bases and 2 bases, with 20 bases remaining between them. The CDR3 is 17 residues long. The CDR3 sequence is CASSFTAFGARAYEQYF. CDR3 DNA sequence: TGTGCCAGCAGTTTCACGGCCTTTGGGGCTCGTGCCTACGAGCAGTACTTC.

V usage is TRBV24-1 and J usage is TRBJ2-6, with D tentatively TRBD2 (6 bases). This CDR3 comprises 16 residues. Germline CDR1 KGHDR, CDR2 SFDVKD. V was shortened by 4 bases and J by 3 bases, with 12 bases between the two germline ends. The CDR3 spells CATSDRETDGANVLTF. The CDR3 region has the DNA TGTGCCACCAGTGACCGGGAGACTGATGGGGCCAACGTCCTGACTTTC.

At least ten counts were recorded for this clonotype. This chain links TRBV12-3 or TRBV12-4 with TRBJ2-2, with TRBD2 matching over 11 bases. The CDR3 loop spans 14 amino acids. The trim removed 8 bases at V and 5 bases at J, leaving 4 bases unmatched. CDR3 residues: CASDSGRETGELFF. As DNA, the CDR3 is TGTGCCAGCGATAGCGGGAGGGAAACCGGGGAGCTGTTTTTT.

This clonotype occurred many times. The rearrangement links TRBV12-3 or TRBV12-4 to TRBJ1-5; D is undetermined. The CDR3 is 13 amino acids. The V end lost 2 bases, the J end lost 1 base, and 3 bases lay between the germline ends. CDR3 sequence: CASSLRSNQPQHF. CDR3 coding DNA: TGTGCCAGCAGTTTACGGAGCAATCAGCCCCAGCATTTT.

This clonotype has at least ten counts. The chain is built from TRBV20-1 and TRBJ2-7; 7 bases are a match to TRBD1. This CDR3 is 16 amino acids long. With V trimmed by 0 bases and J by 4 bases, 12 bases remained unmatched. The germline V gene encodes CDR1 DFQATT and CDR2 SNEGSKA (reference sequence). This CDR3 is CSARDFHRGGGYEQYF. As DNA, the CDR3 is TGCAGTGCTAGAGATTTTCACAGGGGTGGTGGGTACGAGCAGTACTTC.

This clonotype was detected ten times or more. V gene TRBV3-1 combines with J gene TRBJ2-1, with D possibly TRBD1 on 5 matching bases. Trimming took 0 bases from V and 5 from J, leaving 8 bases between them. This CDR3 has 14 residues. Germline CDR1 and CDR2: LGHDT and YNNKEL (reference sequence). CDR3 sequence (DNA): TGTGCCAGCAGCCAAGATTCCAGGGACAATGAGCAGTTCTTC. This codes for CASSQDSRDNEQFF.

This clonotype was detected many times. The gene calls are TRBV12-3 or TRBV12-4 and TRBJ1-2; D ambiguous. Trimming pared 7 bases from V and 7 bases from J, leaving 16 bases between. This CDR3 region has 13 residues. The CDR3 sequence is CASTLRIGGGYTF. CDR3 DNA: TGTGCCAGCACCCTCAGGATCGGAGGTGGCTACACCTTC.

The genes are TRBV19 and TRBJ2-2; the match to TRBD2 covers 7 bases. Looked up from germline, CDR1 is LNHDA and CDR2 is SQIVND (reference sequence). Trimming took 4 bases from V and 1 from J; bases not matched to a gene: 9. The CDR3 contains 17 residues. The CDR3, as DNA: TGTGCCAGTAGTAGATCGACTAGCTTAAGGAACACCGGGGAGCTGTTTTTT. Translating it yields CASSRSTSLRNTGELFF.

This clonotype was seen many times. The J gene is TRBJ2-1, the V gene TRBV6-2 or TRBV6-3; no clear D. This CDR3 comprises 14 residues. Germline values: CDR1 MNHEY, CDR2 SVGEGT. The V end was cut by 6 bases, the J end by 7 bases, with 16 bases between. CDR3 amino acids: CASSLSIVQNEQFF. The CDR3 DNA follows: TGTGCCAGCAGCCTTAGCATCGTCCAGAATGAGCAGTTCTTC.

This clonotype was detected ten times or more. The chain couples TRBV5-8 to TRBJ2-5; no reliable D call. This CDR3 is 13 amino acids long. The V end was cut by 0 bases, the J end by 3 bases, with 6 bases between. The germline CDR1 and CDR2 sequences are SGHTS and YDEGEE. CDR3 DNA: TGTGCCAGCAGCTTGGGGCACGAAGAGACCCAGTACTTC. It translates to CASSLGHEETQYF.

The rearrangement joins TRBV29-1 to TRBJ1-3; the match to TRBD1 covers 8 bases. Germline V lookup: CDR1 SQVTM, CDR2 ANQGSEA. Germline trimming cut 0 bases from V and 1 base from J; bases unmatched to any gene: 8. The CDR3 runs to 17 residues. CDR3 nucleotides: TGCAGCGTTGAAGATCCGACAGGGGCTTGGTCTGGAAACACCATATATTTT. Translating it yields CSVEDPTGAWSGNTIYF.

This clonotype was seen a handful of times. The V and J genes are TRBV11-2 and TRBJ1-5; the D gene is possibly TRBD1 (6 bases). CDR1 is SGHAT, CDR2 FQNNGV, per germline. Deletions cut 4 bases from V and 2 bases from J, with 9 bases between. CDR3 size: 14 residues. The CDR3 loop reads CASSYNRGNQPQHF. The CDR3 DNA is TGTGCCAGCAGCTACAACAGGGGCAATCAGCCCCAGCATTTT.

This clonotype has ten or more counts. The chain carries TRBV20-1 and TRBJ1-2; D perhaps matches TRBD1 (6 bases). Germline CDR1 reads DFQATT; CDR2 reads SNEGSKA (reference sequence). The CDR3 runs to 16 residues. V lost 4 bases to trimming and J lost 4 bases, with 22 bases between them. CDR3 sequence reads: CSAIPGPSGGGYGYTF. The CDR3 DNA sequence: TGCAGTGCTATCCCCGGGCCAAGTGGAGGGGGCTATGGCTACACCTTC.

This clonotype was recorded at least ten times. The chain links TRBV2 to TRBJ1-5, with D uncertain. CDR1 and CDR2 (germline): SNHLY, FYNNEI. The CDR3 spans 18 residues. V lost 0 bases and J lost 0, with 15 bases in between. CDR3 in amino acids: CASSEALIENVSNQPQHF. The CDR3 DNA reads TGTGCCAGCAGTGAAGCGCTTATCGAGAACGTTAGCAATCAGCCCCAGCATTTT. The full variable domain, in which reference TRBV2 and TRBJ1-5 provide the parts outside the CDR3, is EPEVTQTPSHQVTQMGQEVILRCVPISNHLYFYWYRQILGQKVEFLVSFYNNEISEKSEIFDDQFSVERPDGSNFTLKIRSTKLEDSAMYFCASSEALIENVSNQPQHFGDGTRLSIL.

There are many counts of this clonotype. The rearrangement joins TRBV28 to TRBJ2-7; the D is unclear. The V gene lost 1 base and the J gene lost 5 bases, with 9 bases spanning the gap. The V gene's germline CDR1 is MDHEN and CDR2 SYDVKM. This CDR3 region has 13 residues. The CDR3 sequence is CASSLSGFDEQYF. CDR3 DNA sequence: TGTGCCAGCAGTTTATCCGGGTTTGACGAGCAGTACTTC. The whole variable domain, remainder taken from reference TRBV28 and TRBJ2-7, is DVKVTQSSRYLVKRTGEKVFLECVQDMDHENMFWYRQDPGLGLRLIYFSYDVKMKEKGDIPEGYSVSREKKERFSLILESASTNQTSMYLCASSLSGFDEQYFGPGTRLTVT.

The table lists this clonotype with a count of one. This could be a read error, since a much larger clone is one nucleotide away. This chain joins TRBV7-9 and TRBJ1-5, with TRBD1 matching 9 bases. Germline loops: CDR1 SEHNR, CDR2 FQNEAQ (reference sequence). The V and J ends lost 2 bases and 5 bases, in that order; junction bases with no gene match: 7. The CDR3 is made up of 16 amino acids. This chain's CDR3 is CASSLWGTGSDQPQHF. CDR3 bases: TGTGCCAGCAGCTTATGGGGGACAGGGTCCGATCAGCCCCAGCATTTT.

The J gene is TRBJ2-5, the V gene TRBV5-1, with D unclear. This CDR3 contains 12 residues. V dropped 3 bases and J dropped 5 bases, with 8 bases sitting between them. Germline V gene sequence: CDR1 SGHRS, CDR2 YFSETQ. The CDR3 sequence: CASSYEDETQYF. DNA for the CDR3: TGCGCCAGCAGCTATGAGGACGAGACCCAGTACTTC.

This clonotype was detected ten times or more. V usage is TRBV7-8 and J usage is TRBJ1-1; TRBD1 might be the D (6 bases). The CDR3 consists of 14 residues. In germline, CDR1 is SGHVS, CDR2 FQNEAQ. Trimming cost V 3 bases and J 4 bases, with 12 bases left between them. Written as DNA, the CDR3 is TGTGCCAGCAGCTTCGGGGGCGTGAGCACTGAAGCTTTCTTT. Protein: CASSFGGVSTEAFF.

This clonotype appeared many times. The genes are TRBV7-9 and TRBJ1-2, with D maybe TRBD1 (5 bases). The CDR3 extends over 16 amino acids. V dropped 1 base and J dropped 0 bases, with 12 bases sitting between them. The V gene's germline CDR1 is SEHNR and CDR2 FQNEAQ (reference sequence). The CDR3 here is CASSLVAQAANYGYTF. As DNA, the CDR3 is TGTGCCAGCAGCTTAGTCGCACAGGCTGCTAACTATGGCTACACCTTC.

This clonotype appeared many times. The rearrangement uses TRBV7-8 and TRBJ2-5; D is undetermined. CDR1 and CDR2 (germline): SGHVS, FQNEAQ. The V end lost 5 bases, the J end lost 5 bases, and 9 bases lay between the germline ends. The CDR3 is 12 amino acids. The CDR3 sequence is CASSKMRETQYF. For the CDR3, the DNA is TGTGCCAGCAGCAAGATGCGGGAGACCCAGTACTTC. Together with reference TRBV7-8 and TRBJ2-5, the CDR3 gives the full variable domain: GAGVSQSPRYKVAKRGQDVALRCDPISGHVSLFWYQQALGQGPEFLTYFQNEAQLDKSGLPSDRFFAERPEGSVSTLKIQRTQQEDSAVYLCASSKMRETQYFGPGTRLLVL.

This clonotype came up many times. The chain employs TRBV27 and TRBJ2-5; the D gene is possibly TRBD1 (7 bases). From germline, CDR1 is MNHEY and CDR2 SMNVEV (reference sequence). This CDR3 comprises 18 residues. Trimming pared 10 bases from V and 5 bases from J, leaving 32 bases between. The CDR3 coding sequence is TGTGCCACCCGACAGGGACGGCTTGGGGCGGGACGAGGGGAGACCCAGTACTTC. Translated: CATRQGRLGAGRGETQYF.

This chain uses TRBV10-2 with TRBJ2-7; a weak D match, TRBD1 (6 bases). V lost 3 bases to trimming and J lost 5 bases, with 14 bases between them. CDR1 is WSHSY, CDR2 SAAADI, per germline. The CDR3 is 14 residues long. The CDR3 sequence is CASSEQGRYDEQYF. DNA for the CDR3: TGCGCCAGCAGTGAACAGGGCAGGTACGACGAGCAGTACTTC.